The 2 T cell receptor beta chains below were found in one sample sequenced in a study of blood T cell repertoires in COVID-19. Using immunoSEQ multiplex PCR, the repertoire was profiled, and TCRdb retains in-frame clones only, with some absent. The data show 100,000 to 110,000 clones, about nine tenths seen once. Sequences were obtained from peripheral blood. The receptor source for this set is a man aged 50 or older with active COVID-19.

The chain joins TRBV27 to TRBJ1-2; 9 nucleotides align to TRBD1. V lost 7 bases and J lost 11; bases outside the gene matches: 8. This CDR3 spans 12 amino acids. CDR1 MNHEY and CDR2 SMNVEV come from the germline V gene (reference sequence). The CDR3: CASKTGGIRYTF. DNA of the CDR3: TGTGCCAGCAAGACAGGGGGAATTAGGTACACCTTC.

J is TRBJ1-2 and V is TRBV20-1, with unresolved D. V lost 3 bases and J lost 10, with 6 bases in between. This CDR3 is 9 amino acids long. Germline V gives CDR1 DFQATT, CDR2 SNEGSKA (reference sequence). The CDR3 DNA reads TGCAGTGCTAGTTCCGTCTACACCTTC. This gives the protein CSASSVYTF.